This T cell receptor (beta chain) was captured by sequencing in a study of shared clonotypes between healthy human individuals. About 28,000 T cell genomes, or 250 to 300 ng DNA, went into replicate PCRs of unsorted PBMC. It was on ten immunoSEQ deep assay plates that unsorted PBMC DNA was sequenced. Clones were sequenced by immunoSEQ multiplex PCR, and TCRdb holds only the in-frame ones, with some missing. Counted here are around 480,000 clones, nearly 80% occurring once; the ten biggest clones make up approximately 12%. HIV-negative, healthy adults without recent acute infections or vaccinations were the donors. Genomic DNA of unsorted samples came from roughly 90 million PBMCs. The source is a woman aged 40 to 49 in good health. Some clones in this sample may be carry-over from other donors' samples. The sequenced material came from PBMCs.

The CDR3 here is CASSLKAGRRTDTQYF. CDR3 nucleotides: TGTGCCAGCAGCTTAAAAGCGGGGCGCCGCACAGATACGCAGTATTTT. The gene calls are TRBV7-8 and TRBJ2-3, with 7 bases lining up with TRBD2. The germline gives CDR1 SGHVS, CDR2 FQNEAQ. This CDR3 has 16 amino acids. V was clipped by 2 bases and J by 1 base; unmatched bases: 6.